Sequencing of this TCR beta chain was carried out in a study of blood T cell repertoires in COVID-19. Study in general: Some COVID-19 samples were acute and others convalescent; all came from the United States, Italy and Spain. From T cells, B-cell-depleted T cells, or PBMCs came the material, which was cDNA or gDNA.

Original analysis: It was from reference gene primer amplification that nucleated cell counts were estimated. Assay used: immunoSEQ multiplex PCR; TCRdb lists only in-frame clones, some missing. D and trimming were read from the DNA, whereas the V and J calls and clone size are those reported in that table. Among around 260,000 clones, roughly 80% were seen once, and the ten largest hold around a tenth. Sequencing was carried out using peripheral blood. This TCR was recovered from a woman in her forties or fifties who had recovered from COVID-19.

This CDR3 reads CASSEGARSPLHF. CDR3 DNA: TGTGCCAGCAGCGAGGGGGCACGCTCACCCCTCCACTTT. The chain uses TRBV9 and TRBJ1-6; 7 bases agree with TRBD1. The CDR3 is 13 amino acids. Germline loops: CDR1 SGDLS, CDR2 YYNGEE. V gave up 3 bases and J gave up 10 bases; unmatched junction bases: 4. The full variable domain, its missing parts supplied by reference TRBV9 and TRBJ1-6, is DSGVTQTPKHLITATGQRVTLRCSPRSGDLSVYWYQQSLDQGLQFLIQYYNGEERAKGNILERFSAQQFPDLHSELNLSSLELGDSALYFCASSEGARSPLHFGNGTRLTVT.